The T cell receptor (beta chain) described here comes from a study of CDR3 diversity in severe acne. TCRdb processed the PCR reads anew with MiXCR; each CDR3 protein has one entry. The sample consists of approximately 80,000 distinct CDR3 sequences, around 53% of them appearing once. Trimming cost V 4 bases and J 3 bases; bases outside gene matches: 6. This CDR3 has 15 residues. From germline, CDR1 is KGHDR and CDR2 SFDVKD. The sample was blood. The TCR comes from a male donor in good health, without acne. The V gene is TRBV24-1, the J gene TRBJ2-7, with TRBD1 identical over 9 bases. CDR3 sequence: CATSDSGTGFYEQYF. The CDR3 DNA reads TGTGCCACCAGTGACTCCGGGACAGGGTTCTACGAGCAGTACTTC.